Sequencing of this T cell receptor (beta chain) was carried out in a study of T cell changes during pregnancy in multiple sclerosis. Measured with immunoSEQ multiplex PCR; TCRdb has only the in-frame clones, and not every one. Of approximately 23,000 clones in the sample, about 89% were seen once. CDR1 MNHEY and CDR2 SMNVEV come from the germline V gene (reference sequence). Trimming removed 2 bases at V and 5 bases at J, with 9 bases between. CDR3 length: 14 residues. The chain uses TRBV27 and TRBJ2-2; D gene uncertain. Sequences were derived from CD8+ T cells from peripheral blood mononuclear cells, sampled in the first trimester of pregnancy. The clonotype comes from a female donor with multiple sclerosis, enrolled in a pregnancy study. The CDR3: CASSLTEQTGELFF. DNA of the CDR3: TGTGCCAGCAGTTTAACGGAACAGACCGGGGAGCTGTTTTTT.